This T cell receptor beta chain was sequenced in a study of blood T cell repertoires in COVID-19. The V and J ends lost 0 bases and 4 bases respectively, with 10 bases between them. Germline CDR1 reads SGHRS; CDR2 reads YFSETQ. CDR3 length: 14 amino acids. Method: immunoSEQ multiplex PCR; TCRdb's copy keeps in-frame clones and lacks some. The sample records around 71,000 clones, roughly 85% being singletons. This chain connects TRBV5-1 to TRBJ2-5, with D tentatively TRBD2 (5 bases). This clonotype was sampled from a man older than 75 with acute or convalescent COVID-19. Sequencing used peripheral blood. CDR3 sequence reads: CASSLEVGGETQYF. The CDR3 bases are TGCGCCAGCAGCTTGGAGGTAGGAGGAGAGACCCAGTACTTC.